Reported below is one T cell receptor (beta chain). This clone appeared many times. This clone's antigen is unknown. Nothing much larger sits one base from this clone, and base qualities are not available. Other DNA sequences in the sample encode the same CDR3. Healthy HIV-negative adults with no recently reported acute infections or vaccinations were included as donors. Only Caucasian adults living in Nashville, Tennessee, USA were represented among the donors. For unsorted samples, tens of millions of PBMCs were counted, and genomic DNA was extracted using the QIAamp DNA Blood Mini kit. After blood collection by leukapheresis, PBMCs were isolated using Ficoll-Histopaque density gradient centrifugation and then cryopreserved in the vapor phase of liquid nitrogen. Between the V and J ends, shortened by 5 bases and 3 bases respectively, the junction contains 17 bases. Sequences MNHEY (CDR1) and SMNVEV (CDR2) are obtained from the germline V gene (reference sequence). The CDR3 sequence holds 17 residues, the cysteine and phenylalanine included. Solely the CDR3 DNA is kept, with 51 bases framed from the first base.

These data are taken from a study of shared clonotypes between healthy human individuals (dated by TCRdb to the early 2020s). Turning to the overall study: Three men and two women, aged 18 to 49 years, made up the cohort. Blood TCR repertoires of a handful of healthy adults were deeply sequenced to estimate repertoire size and the extent of clonotype sharing between individuals. To increase sequencing depth and limit assay-specific biases, different laboratories used diverse techniques to prepare libraries and sequence TCR repertoires. Per donor, leukapheresis produced somewhere between about 0.8 and 9 billion PBMCs. What the work shows at the level of the full study, not this receptor alone: Because the study included a small number of donors, the genetic and exposure-history diversity represented was limited. Based on pairwise subsampling, the degree of clonotype sharing among donors was expected to be affected by sequencing depth. Only blood was sampled, and tissue TCR repertoires likely differ from those in blood.

Using the deep immunoSEQ assay, multiplex PCR amplified TCR CDR3 regions from genomic DNA. Extracted genomic DNA from each cell subset was spread evenly across all wells of several immunoSEQ 96-well plates, with each plate serving as a replicate. Each replicate PCR for unsorted PBMC received about 0.3 ug genomic DNA, equal to 25,000 to 35,000 T cell genomes. Ten immunoSEQ deep assay plates were used to sequence the unsorted PBMC genomic DNA. Purified libraries were quantified with a Qubit 3.0 fluorometer, sized on a Bioanalyzer 2100, and re-quantified with the KAPA Library Quantification kit. Every immunoSEQ 96-well plate was sequenced on a dedicated single-read 150-cycle Illumina NextSeq 550 flow cell. The authors' pipeline ran thus. Because the immunoSEQ output held only junctional sequences and lacked quality scores, the filtering could not match the filtering applied to full-length reads. To assign V/J genes and CDR3, sequences were annotated using PyIR, a Python wrapper for IgBLAST v1.9, with IMGT germline references. Any read was removed if the V/J assignment was weak (E-value above 1e-6), the CDR3 was missing, or the read contained stop codons, out-of-frame junctions, or ambiguous translated residues. A V3J clonotype was defined by an identical inferred V gene, J gene, and CDR3 amino acid sequence. Percentage overlap between repertoires was computed as shared unique clonotypes divided by the size of the smaller repertoire. Repertoire richness was assessed with RTK rarefaction, the Chao1 estimator, and Recon v2.1 estimates of unobserved clonotypes. TCRdb stores this immuneACCESS table with in-frame sequences only. Part of the clones is absent; in the studies checked, under half of the shortfall reflects unresolved V genes, and no reason is known for the rest. The V and J calls and clone size were taken over from that table, and D and trimming were inferred from the DNA. The sample table contains roughly 500,000 clones; only one count was recorded for approximately 84% of them. The ten top clones hold about 12% of the sample.

Sequencing was carried out using PBMCs. The chain is assembled from TRBV27 and TRBJ2-6; no D gene call is confident. The origin of this receptor is a woman between 35 and 50 years old in good health. Some clones in this sample may be carry-over from other donors' samples. Here is the DNA: TGTGCCAGCAGTGGACCCTCCACCGTCGGTGGGGCCAACGTCCTGACTTTC. Protein translation: CASSGPSTVGGANVLTF.